A selection of T cell receptor beta chains follows, all from one sample in a study of T-cell memory formation after mild COVID-19. TCRdb passed the 5' RACE reads through MiXCR, listing each CDR3 protein once. This sample has 270,000 or so distinct CDR3 sequences, with 16% found just once. Sequencing was performed on PBMCs or a T cell subset sorted from them (not recorded which). All receptors derive from a man aged 18 to 35 who had mild COVID-19 (a few samples of this study predate the infection). Cell type and time point are not known. CDR3s include the opening cysteine and the closing phenylalanine or tryptophan. Fields, in order: V gene, clone size, J gene, D gene, CDR3 DNA, CDR3 protein. D genes are given only for firm matches. A clone size is listed for some rows: how often the clone was seen (once, few, many), or a class if it is expanded.

v_gene: TRBV4-2; abundance: once; j_gene: TRBJ2-3; d_gene: NA; CDR3nt: TGTGCCAGCAGCCATCCGGGGGGGACAGGGAAAGCAGATACGCAGTATTTT; CDR3aa: CASSHPGGTGKADTQYF
v_gene: TRBV4-3; abundance: NA; j_gene: TRBJ2-2; d_gene: NA; CDR3nt: TGCGCCAGCAGCCAAAGTGTGGCAGTTCGCACCGGGGAGCTGTTTTTT; CDR3aa: CASSQSVAVRTGELFF
v_gene: TRBV20-1; abundance: few; j_gene: TRBJ1-2; d_gene: NA; CDR3nt: TGCAGTGCTAGTCCGGACAGATACTATGGCTACACCTTC; CDR3aa: CSASPDRYYGYTF
v_gene: TRBV19; abundance: few; j_gene: TRBJ2-7; d_gene: TRBD1; CDR3nt: TGTGCCAGTAGTCCCTTTGGACAGGGCGGGTACGAGCAGTACTTC; CDR3aa: CASSPFGQGGYEQYF
v_gene: TRBV4-1; abundance: few; j_gene: TRBJ1-2; d_gene: NA; CDR3nt: TGCGCCAGCAGCCAAGATCCCGCAGGGAACTATGGCTACACCTTC; CDR3aa: CASSQDPAGNYGYTF
v_gene: TRBV6-6; abundance: NA; j_gene: TRBJ2-5; d_gene: TRBD1; CDR3nt: TGTGCCAGCAGTTACGAGGACAGGGGTAGGGAGACCCAGTACTTC; CDR3aa: CASSYEDRGRETQYF
v_gene: TRBV5-1; abundance: few; j_gene: TRBJ1-4; d_gene: TRBD1; CDR3nt: TGCGCCAGCAGCTTGGGACAGGGAAATGAAAAACTGTTTTTT; CDR3aa: CASSLGQGNEKLFF
v_gene: TRBV18; abundance: NA; j_gene: TRBJ1-2; d_gene: TRBD1; CDR3nt: TGTGCCAGCTCGACCAGGGGCCAGGGGGCTGATGGCTACACCTTC; CDR3aa: CASSTRGQGADGYTF
v_gene: TRBV24-1; abundance: NA; j_gene: TRBJ2-1; d_gene: TRBD2; CDR3nt: TGTGCCACCAGGGAAGATGGGACTAGCAACAGTGAGCAGTTCTTC; CDR3aa: CATREDGTSNSEQFF
v_gene: TRBV4-3; abundance: NA; j_gene: TRBJ2-1; d_gene: NA; CDR3nt: TGCGCCAGCAGCCAAGACGGAGCGCCCAGCTCCTACAATGAGCAGTTCTTC; CDR3aa: CASSQDGAPSSYNEQFF
v_gene: TRBV25-1; abundance: NA; j_gene: TRBJ2-6; d_gene: NA; CDR3nt: TGTGCCAGCAGTGAATTTCCCCTATTGGCCTCGAGGGTTTCTGGGGCCAACGTCCTGACTTTC; CDR3aa: CASSEFPLLASRVSGANVLTF
v_gene: TRBV4-1; abundance: few; j_gene: TRBJ1-4; d_gene: NA; CDR3nt: TGCGCCAGCAGCCAAGAGGGGACCACTAATGAAAAACTGTTTTTT; CDR3aa: CASSQEGTTNEKLFF
v_gene: TRBV24-1; abundance: NA; j_gene: TRBJ2-1; d_gene: TRBD2; CDR3nt: TGTGCCACCAGTGATAGCGGGGGGACCTACAATGAGCAGTTCTTC; CDR3aa: CATSDSGGTYNEQFF
v_gene: TRBV5-5; abundance: NA; j_gene: TRBJ2-6; d_gene: NA; CDR3nt: TGTGCCAGCAGCTTATCACCCCACCCTAGGGGGTCTGGGGCCAACGTCCTGACTTTC; CDR3aa: CASSLSPHPRGSGANVLTF
v_gene: TRBV4-3; abundance: NA; j_gene: TRBJ2-1; d_gene: NA; CDR3nt: TGCGCCAGCAGCCAAGATCATACATACAATGAGCAGTTCTTC; CDR3aa: CASSQDHTYNEQFF
v_gene: TRBV15; abundance: NA; j_gene: TRBJ1-2; d_gene: TRBD1; CDR3nt: TGTGCCACCAGCATCGGACAGGGGGCTTACTATGGCTACACCTTC; CDR3aa: CATSIGQGAYYGYTF
v_gene: TRBV20-1; abundance: NA; j_gene: TRBJ2-1; d_gene: TRBD2; CDR3nt: TGCAGTGCTAAGACTAGCGGGGGGGCCGGTGAGCAGTTCTTC; CDR3aa: CSAKTSGGAGEQFF
v_gene: TRBV7-9; abundance: few; j_gene: TRBJ2-1; d_gene: TRBD1; CDR3nt: TGTGCCAGCAGCTTAGAGAGAGGCGGGGACAGGCTCAATGAGCAGTTCTTC; CDR3aa: CASSLERGGDRLNEQFF
v_gene: TRBV4-1; abundance: few; j_gene: TRBJ2-5; d_gene: NA; CDR3nt: TGCGCCAGCAGCCAAGAAGGGGTGGGCGTAGAAGAGACCCAGTACTTC; CDR3aa: CASSQEGVGVEETQYF
v_gene: TRBV12-3/TRBV12-4; abundance: NA; j_gene: TRBJ2-3; d_gene: NA; CDR3nt: TGTGCCAGCCTATCAGGAAGTACGAAGTATTTT; CDR3aa: CASLSGSTKYF
v_gene: TRBV7-9; abundance: NA; j_gene: TRBJ2-3; d_gene: TRBD1; CDR3nt: TGTGCCAGCAGCTTAGAGCGGACAGGGCGGCATGGGACGCAGTATTTT; CDR3aa: CASSLERTGRHGTQYF
v_gene: TRBV27; abundance: NA; j_gene: TRBJ2-5; d_gene: NA; CDR3nt: TGTGCCAGCAGTTTATTAAGAGAAGAGACCCAGTACTTC; CDR3aa: CASSLLREETQYF
v_gene: TRBV15; abundance: few; j_gene: TRBJ2-7; d_gene: NA; CDR3nt: TGTGCCACCAGCAGAGTTGAGGGGGGGCAGTACTTC; CDR3aa: CATSRVEGGQYF
v_gene: TRBV7-2; abundance: NA; j_gene: TRBJ2-1; d_gene: TRBD1; CDR3nt: TGTGCCAGCAGCTTAGGTAGGGGGCGAATTATTGGCGAGCAGTTCTTC; CDR3aa: CASSLGRGRIIGEQFF
v_gene: TRBV7-2; abundance: NA; j_gene: TRBJ1-4; d_gene: NA; CDR3nt: TGTGCCAGCAGCTCCGGGACGGCTAATGAAAAACTGTTTTTT; CDR3aa: CASSSGTANEKLFF
v_gene: TRBV28; abundance: few; j_gene: TRBJ2-1; d_gene: NA; CDR3nt: TGTGCCAGCAGTTTAGCTGGGACACAAAATGAGCAGTTCTTC; CDR3aa: CASSLAGTQNEQFF
v_gene: TRBV10-2; abundance: few; j_gene: TRBJ2-2; d_gene: TRBD2; CDR3nt: TGCGCCAGCAGTGGGGCTAGCGGCCCGCCTGAGGAGCTGTTTTTT; CDR3aa: CASSGASGPPEELFF
v_gene: TRBV7-2; abundance: NA; j_gene: TRBJ2-7; d_gene: NA; CDR3nt: TGTGCCAGCAGCTTAGATGCGGGATCCTACGAGCAGTACTTC; CDR3aa: CASSLDAGSYEQYF
v_gene: TRBV10-1; abundance: many; j_gene: TRBJ2-1; d_gene: NA; CDR3nt: TGCGCCAGCAGTGAGTCCGGAAGGGTTGTCGATGAGCAGTTCTTC; CDR3aa: CASSESGRVVDEQFF